This T cell receptor (beta chain) was captured by sequencing in a study of control samples from healthy donors and cancer patients. Per germline, CDR1 KGHSH and CDR2 LQKENI. The CDR3 is 16 residues long. V shed 2 bases and J 1 base; nucleotides not matched to a gene: 4. Using immunoSEQ multiplex PCR, the repertoire was profiled, and TCRdb retains in-frame clones only, with some absent. The repertoire holds about 59,000 clones, with more than 85% as singletons. This clone was observed a single time. Sequencing input: PBMCs. J is TRBJ2-5 and V is TRBV18; 10 bases match TRBD1. This clonotype originated in a man aged 40-50 years with colorectal cancer. CDR3 coding DNA: TGTGCCAGCTCACCAAGACAGGGGGCGAGCCAAGAGACCCAGTACTTC. Translating it yields CASSPRQGASQETQYF.